The 15 T cell receptor beta chains listed next were all sequenced from one sample in a study of CD8 T cells in ankylosing spondylitis. The study, taken as a whole, reports: Ankylosing spondylitis blood appeared to be characterized by a TCR beta motif of several highly homologous variants.

For these receptors, no antigen is known. TCRdb processed the 5' RACE reads anew with MiXCR; each CDR3 protein has one entry. The sample consists of 650,000 to 800,000 distinct CDR3 sequences, 19% of them appearing once. Specimen: blood, either unsorted or a sorted T cell fraction (not recorded which). These receptors originate from a male donor with ankylosing spondylitis.

At least ten counts were recorded for this clonotype. The chain couples TRBV12-3 or TRBV12-4 to TRBJ2-4; perhaps TRBD2 as D (5 bases). CDR3 size: 13 residues. The V end was cut by 4 bases, the J end by 8 bases, with 12 bases between. CDR3 sequence reads: CASSSGIEDIQYF. CDR3 DNA: TGTGCCAGCAGTTCCGGGATTGAAGACATTCAGTACTTC.

This clonotype was counted between two and nine times. V is TRBV5-1 and J is TRBJ2-7, with 11 bases that match TRBD2. V lost 2 bases and J lost 0; bases outside the gene matches: 4. The V gene's germline CDR1 is SGHRS and CDR2 YFSETQ. The CDR3 covers 16 residues. The CDR3, as DNA: TGCGCCAGCAGCTTACAGACTAGCGGGGTCTCCTACGAGCAGTACTTC. It codes for CASSLQTSGVSYEQYF.

This clonotype came up many times. The chain uses TRBV5-1 and TRBJ2-3, with unresolved D. With 1 base removed from V and 0 bases from J, the gap between germline ends came to 9 bases. The CDR3 length is 15 residues. Germline CDR1 reads SGHRS; CDR2 reads YFSETQ. The CDR3 reads CASSLRALSTDTQYF. Written as DNA, the CDR3 is TGCGCCAGCAGCTTGCGGGCTTTGAGCACAGATACGCAGTATTTT.

This clonotype was seen many times. The chain carries TRBV12-3 or TRBV12-4 and TRBJ2-7; D remains ambiguous. The germline V and J ends were trimmed by 3 bases and 0 bases, with 3 bases remaining between them. The CDR3 is 12 amino acids. CDR3 nucleotides: TGTGCCAGCAGTTTTAACTCCTACGAGCAGTACTTC. Its protein product is CASSFNSYEQYF.

The chain is built from TRBV29-1 and TRBJ2-5; perhaps TRBD2 as D (5 bases). The CDR3 runs to 16 residues. Trimming removed 1 base at V and 4 bases at J, with 19 bases between. Germline CDR1 reads SQVTM; CDR2 reads ANQGSEA. Here the CDR3 reads CSVEGESRGDLETQYF. The DNA for the CDR3 is TGCAGCGTTGAAGGGGAATCCCGGGGAGATTTAGAGACCCAGTACTTC. Drawing the rest from reference TRBV29-1 and TRBJ2-5, the complete variable domain is SAVISQKPSRDICQRGTSLTIQCQVDSQVTMMFWYRQQPGQSLTLIATANQGSEATYESGFVIDKFPISRPNLTFSTLTVSNMSPEDSSIYLCSVEGESRGDLETQYFGPGTRLLVL.

This clonotype was recorded many times. This chain uses TRBV30 with TRBJ2-5; tentative D call: TRBD2 (5 bases). With 0 bases removed from V and 2 bases from J, the gap between germline ends came to 13 bases. This CDR3 has 15 residues. The germline gives CDR1 GTSNPN, CDR2 SVGIG (reference sequence). CDR3 sequence reads: CAWSVPGVRQETQYF. Written as DNA, the CDR3 is TGTGCCTGGAGTGTTCCCGGGGTTCGGCAAGAGACCCAGTACTTC.

In this sample, this clonotype turned up a few times. The chain recombines TRBV13 with TRBJ2-7; TRBD1 aligns across 8 bases. Germline CDR1 reads PRHDT; CDR2 reads FYEKMQ (reference sequence). CDR3 length: 16 amino acids. The trim removed 2 bases at V and 3 bases at J, leaving 9 bases unmatched. The CDR3 spells CASSLRVYDRGYEQYF. CDR3 bases: TGTGCCAGCAGCTTAAGAGTTTACGACAGGGGCTACGAGCAGTACTTC.

V and J are TRBV5-1 and TRBJ2-7, with D possibly matching TRBD1 (6 bases). The CDR3 sequence is 13 residues long. The V gene's germline CDR1 is SGHRS and CDR2 YFSETQ. Trimming pared 4 bases from V and 5 bases from J, leaving 13 bases between. The CDR3 bases are TGCGCCAGCAGCCTACAGGGTAGTAACGAGCAGTACTTC. Protein product: CASSLQGSNEQYF.

The chain combines TRBV10-3 with TRBJ1-2; 8 bases are a match to TRBD1. V trimming: 8 bases; J trimming: 8 bases; junction bases outside the gene matches: 13. This CDR3 has 14 amino acids. CDR1 is ENHRY, CDR2 SYGVKD, per germline. The CDR3 sequence is CAIRPNQGAEGYTF. The CDR3 DNA reads as TGTGCCATCCGACCAAACCAGGGGGCAGAGGGCTACACCTTC.

This clonotype has a handful of counts. The genes are TRBV7-9 and TRBJ2-7, with 7 nucleotides matching TRBD1. J gave up 4 bases and V 4 bases, and 7 bases lay outside the gene matches. Germline values: CDR1 SEHNR, CDR2 FQNEAQ (reference sequence). This CDR3 spans 14 amino acids. The CDR3 is CASSSRQGQYEQYF. CDR3 nucleotides: TGTGCCAGCAGCTCTCGACAGGGACAGTACGAGCAGTACTTC.

This clonotype came up a few times. This chain links TRBV29-1 with TRBJ1-4, with unresolved D. The CDR3 runs to 12 residues. Germline CDR1 is SQVTM and CDR2 is ANQGSEA. The V and J ends lost 7 bases and 5 bases respectively, with 11 bases between them. CDR3 DNA: TGCAGCGCCCGAGGTACGAATGAAAAACTGTTTTTT. This codes for CSARGTNEKLFF. Complete variable domain (other parts from reference TRBV29-1 and TRBJ1-4): SAVISQKPSRDICQRGTSLTIQCQVDSQVTMMFWYRQQPGQSLTLIATANQGSEATYESGFVIDKFPISRPNLTFSTLTVSNMSPEDSSIYLCSARGTNEKLFFGSGTQLSVL.

The chain carries TRBV28 and TRBJ2-7, with D unresolved. The germline V and J ends were trimmed by 3 bases and 1 base, with 13 bases remaining between them. From germline, CDR1 is MDHEN and CDR2 SYDVKM. The CDR3 has 15 residues. CDR3 loop: CASSLPVLGSYEQYF. The CDR3, as DNA: TGTGCCAGCAGTTTGCCTGTGTTGGGATCCTACGAGCAGTACTTC.

This clonotype was counted between two and nine times. V is TRBV20-1 and J is TRBJ2-1; TRBD2 matches 10 bases. Germline V CDR1 and CDR2: DFQATT, SNEGSKA (reference sequence). CDR3 length equals 16 residues. Losses at the gene ends were 3 bases for V and 2 bases for J; bases not matched to a gene: 7. The CDR3 protein is CSARVGTSAPYNEQFF. CDR3 nucleotides: TGCAGTGCTAGGGTTGGGACTAGCGCCCCCTACAATGAGCAGTTCTTC.

For the CDR3, the DNA is TGTGCCAGCAGTGAAGGACAGGGGCGTTTTGCAGCTTTCTTT. It is translated as CASSEGQGRFAAFF. The chain combines TRBV6-1 with TRBJ1-1; 8 bases map to TRBD1. The V gene end was trimmed by 1 base and the J gene end by 10 bases; junction bases not matched to a gene: 8. The germline CDR1 and CDR2 sequences are MNHNS and SASEGT. The CDR3 is 14 residues long.

In this sample, this clonotype turned up a few times. The rearrangement links TRBV3-1 to TRBJ2-7; D is uncertain. CDR3 length: 14 residues. Trimming shortened V by 1 base and J by 6 bases, and 13 bases separated the two germline ends. Germline V gene lookup returns CDR1 LGHDT and CDR2 YNNKEL (reference sequence). The CDR3 sequence: CASSQVGSVGEQYF. CDR3 DNA sequence: TGTGCCAGCAGCCAAGTCGGTTCCGTTGGCGAGCAGTACTTC.